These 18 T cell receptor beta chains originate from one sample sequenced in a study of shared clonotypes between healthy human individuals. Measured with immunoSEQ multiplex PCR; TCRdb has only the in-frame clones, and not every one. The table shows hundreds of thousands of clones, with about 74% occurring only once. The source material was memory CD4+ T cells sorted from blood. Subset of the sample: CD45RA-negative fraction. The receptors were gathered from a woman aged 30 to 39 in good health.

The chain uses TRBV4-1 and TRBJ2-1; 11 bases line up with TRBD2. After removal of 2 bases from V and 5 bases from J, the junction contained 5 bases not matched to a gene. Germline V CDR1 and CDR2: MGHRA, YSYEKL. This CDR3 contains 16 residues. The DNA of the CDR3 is TGCGCCAGCAGCCAAACCGGGACTAGCGGAAACAATGAGCAGTTCTTC. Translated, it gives CASSQTGTSGNNEQFF.

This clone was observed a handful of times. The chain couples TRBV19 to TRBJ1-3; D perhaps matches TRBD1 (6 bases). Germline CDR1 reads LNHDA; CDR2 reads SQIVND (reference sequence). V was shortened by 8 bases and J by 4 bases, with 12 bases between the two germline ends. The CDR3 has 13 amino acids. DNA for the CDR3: TGTGCCAGTCAGGGGACATACGGAAACACCATATATTTT. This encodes CASQGTYGNTIYF.

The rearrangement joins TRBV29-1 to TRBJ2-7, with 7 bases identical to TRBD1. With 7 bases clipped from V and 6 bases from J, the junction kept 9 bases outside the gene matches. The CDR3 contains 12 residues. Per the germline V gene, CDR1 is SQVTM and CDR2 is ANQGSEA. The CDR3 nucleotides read TGCAGCGCTGGTGAGGGGGCACCCGAGCAGTACTTC. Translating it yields CSAGEGAPEQYF.

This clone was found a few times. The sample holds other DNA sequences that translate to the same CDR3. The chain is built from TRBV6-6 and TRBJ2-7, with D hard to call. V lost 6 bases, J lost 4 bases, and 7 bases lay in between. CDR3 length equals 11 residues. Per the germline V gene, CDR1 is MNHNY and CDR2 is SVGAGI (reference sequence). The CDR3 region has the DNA TGTGCCAGCAGAGCCTCTTACGAGCAGTACTTC. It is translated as CASRASYEQYF.

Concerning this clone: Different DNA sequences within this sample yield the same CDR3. The CDR3 loop is CASSTQRDSYEQYF. The CDR3 DNA reads as TGTGCCAGCAGCACACAGAGGGACTCCTACGAGCAGTACTTC. The chain joins TRBV7-2 to TRBJ2-7; D might be TRBD2 (5 bases). The length of the CDR3 is 14 residues. The germline V and J ends were trimmed by 5 bases and 0 bases, with 11 bases remaining between them. Germline CDR1 and CDR2: SGHTA and FQGNSA.

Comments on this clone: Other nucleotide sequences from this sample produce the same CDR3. The CDR3 DNA sequence: TGTGCCAGCTCACCAACAGGGGAGGGCTACACCTTC. Translation: CASSPTGEGYTF. The rearrangement links TRBV18 to TRBJ1-2, with TRBD1 identical over 7 bases. The CDR3 loop spans 12 amino acids. CDR1 is KGHSH and CDR2 is LQKENI in the germline V gene. The V gene end was trimmed by 2 bases and the J gene end by 8 bases; junction bases not matched to a gene: 2. The full variable domain, completed using reference TRBV18 and TRBJ1-2, is NAGVMQNPRHLVRRRGQEARLRCSPMKGHSHVYWYRQLPEEGLKFMVYLQKENIIDESGMPKERFSAEFPKEGPSILRIQQVVRGDSAAYFCASSPTGEGYTFGSGTRLTVV.

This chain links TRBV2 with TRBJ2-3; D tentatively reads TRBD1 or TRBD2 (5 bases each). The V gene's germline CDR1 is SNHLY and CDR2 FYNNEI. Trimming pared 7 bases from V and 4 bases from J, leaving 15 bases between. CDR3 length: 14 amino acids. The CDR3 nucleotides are TGTGCCAGCAAGGTGGCAGGGACGGCAGATACGCAGTATTTT. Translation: CASKVAGTADTQYF. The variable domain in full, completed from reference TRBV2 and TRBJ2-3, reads EPEVTQTPSHQVTQMGQEVILRCVPISNHLYFYWYRQILGQKVEFLVSFYNNEISEKSEIFDDQFSVERPDGSNFTLKIRSTKLEDSAMYFCASKVAGTADTQYFGPGTRLTVL.

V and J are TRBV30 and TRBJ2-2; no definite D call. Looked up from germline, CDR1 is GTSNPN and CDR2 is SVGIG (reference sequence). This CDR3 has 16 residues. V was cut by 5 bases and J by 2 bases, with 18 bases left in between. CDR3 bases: TGTGCCTGGGCCGTATCGGACGGAGCTAACACCGGGGAGCTGTTTTTT. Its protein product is CAWAVSDGANTGELFF.

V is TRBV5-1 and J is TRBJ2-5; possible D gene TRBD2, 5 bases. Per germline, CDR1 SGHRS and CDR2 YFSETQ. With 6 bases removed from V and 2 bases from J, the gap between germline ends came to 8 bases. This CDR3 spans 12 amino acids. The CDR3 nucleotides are TGCGCCAGCACACGGGGACAAGAGACCCAGTACTTC. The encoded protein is CASTRGQETQYF.

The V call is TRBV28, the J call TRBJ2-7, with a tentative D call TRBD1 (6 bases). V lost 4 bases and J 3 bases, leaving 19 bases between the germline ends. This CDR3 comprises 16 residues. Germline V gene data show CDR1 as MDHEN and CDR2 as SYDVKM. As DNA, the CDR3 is TGTGCCAGCAGTTCACAGGCACCCCAGGGGTACTACGAGCAGTACTTC. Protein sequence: CASSSQAPQGYYEQYF. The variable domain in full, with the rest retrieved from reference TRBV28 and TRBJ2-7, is DVKVTQSSRYLVKRTGEKVFLECVQDMDHENMFWYRQDPGLGLRLIYFSYDVKMKEKGDIPEGYSVSREKKERFSLILESASTNQTSMYLCASSSQAPQGYYEQYFGPGTRLTVT.

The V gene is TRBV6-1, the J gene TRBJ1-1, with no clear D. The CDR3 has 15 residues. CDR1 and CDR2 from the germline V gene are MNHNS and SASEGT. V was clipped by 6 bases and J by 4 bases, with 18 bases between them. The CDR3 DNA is TGTGCCAGCAGCGACCGTTCATGGGAGGTCACTGAAGCTTTCTTT. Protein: CASSDRSWEVTEAFF.

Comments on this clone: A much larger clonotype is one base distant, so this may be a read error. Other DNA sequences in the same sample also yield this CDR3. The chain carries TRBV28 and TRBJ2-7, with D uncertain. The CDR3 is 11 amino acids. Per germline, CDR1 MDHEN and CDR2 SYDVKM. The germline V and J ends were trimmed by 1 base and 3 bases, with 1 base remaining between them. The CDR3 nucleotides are TGTGCCAGCAGTTTATTCTACGAGCAGTACTTC. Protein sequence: CASSLFYEQYF.

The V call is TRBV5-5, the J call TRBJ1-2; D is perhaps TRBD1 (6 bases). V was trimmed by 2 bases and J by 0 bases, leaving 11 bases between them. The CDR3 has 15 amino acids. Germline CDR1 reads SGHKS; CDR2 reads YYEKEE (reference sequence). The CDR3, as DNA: TGTGCCAGCAGCTTCGGACAGCCAACTAACTATGGCTACACCTTC. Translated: CASSFGQPTNYGYTF. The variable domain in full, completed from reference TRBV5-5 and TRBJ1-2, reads DAGVTQSPTHLIKTRGQQVTLRCSPISGHKSVSWYQQVLGQGPQFIFQYYEKEERGRGNFPDRFSARQFPNYSSELNVNALLLGDSALYLCASSFGQPTNYGYTFGSGTRLTVV.

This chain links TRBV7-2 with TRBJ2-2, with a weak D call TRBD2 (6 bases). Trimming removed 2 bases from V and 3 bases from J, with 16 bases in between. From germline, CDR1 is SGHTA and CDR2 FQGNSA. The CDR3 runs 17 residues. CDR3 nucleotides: TGTGCCAGCAGCTTAATGGGTAGCGGTATTTACACCGGGGAGCTGTTTTTT. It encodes CASSLMGSGIYTGELFF.

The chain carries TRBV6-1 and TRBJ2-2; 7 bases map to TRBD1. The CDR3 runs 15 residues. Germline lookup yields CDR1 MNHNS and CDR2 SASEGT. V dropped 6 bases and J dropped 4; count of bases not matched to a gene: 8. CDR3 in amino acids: CASRKTGSRTGELFF. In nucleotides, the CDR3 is TGTGCCAGCAGGAAGACAGGGTCTCGCACCGGGGAGCTGTTTTTT.

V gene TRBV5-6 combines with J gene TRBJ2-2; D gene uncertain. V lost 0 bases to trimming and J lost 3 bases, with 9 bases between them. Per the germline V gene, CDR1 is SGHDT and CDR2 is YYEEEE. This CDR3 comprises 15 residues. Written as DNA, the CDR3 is TGTGCCAGCAGCTTGGTGGATCGGGACACCGGGGAGCTGTTTTTT. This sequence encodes CASSLVDRDTGELFF.

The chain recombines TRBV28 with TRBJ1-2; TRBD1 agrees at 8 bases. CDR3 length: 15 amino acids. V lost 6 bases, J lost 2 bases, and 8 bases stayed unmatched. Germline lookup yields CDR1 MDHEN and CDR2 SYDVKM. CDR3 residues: CASRVRQGANYGYTF. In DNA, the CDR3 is TGTGCCAGCAGAGTTAGGCAGGGGGCGAACTATGGCTACACCTTC.

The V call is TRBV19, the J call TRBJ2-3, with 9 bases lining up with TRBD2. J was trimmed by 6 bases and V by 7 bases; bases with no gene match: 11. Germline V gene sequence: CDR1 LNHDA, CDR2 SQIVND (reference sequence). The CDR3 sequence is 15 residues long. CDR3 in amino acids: CASKWREGLSDTQYF. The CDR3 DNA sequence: TGTGCCAGTAAGTGGCGGGAGGGCCTTTCGGATACGCAGTATTTT.